This passage covers 26 T cell receptor beta chains from one sample sequenced in a study of CD8 T cells in Susac syndrome. After extraction with the RNeasy kit, about 0.45 to 1 ug of the RNA was reverse transcribed using random hexamers. A single record per CDR3 protein comes from TCRdb applying MiXCR to the immunoSEQ multiplex PCR reads. Among under 200,000 distinct CDR3 sequences, 90% to 95% were seen once, and the ten largest hold around 0.11%. Material for sequencing was CD4+ T cells from PBMCs. The source is a human donor with Susac syndrome.

The J gene is TRBJ2-7, the V gene TRBV15, with D uncertain. Germline V gives CDR1 LNHNV, CDR2 YYDKDF (reference sequence). The CDR3 loop spans 13 amino acids. V gave up 0 bases and J gave up 3 bases, with 6 bases separating them. Written as DNA, the CDR3 is TGTGCCACCAGCAGAGATCGGTTCTACGAGCAGTACTTC. Its protein is CATSRDRFYEQYF.

The chain has TRBV29-1 and TRBJ2-5; TRBD1 aligns across 10 bases. This CDR3 has 13 amino acids. V lost 5 bases, J lost 2 bases, and 2 bases stayed unmatched. Germline V gene sequence: CDR1 SQVTM, CDR2 ANQGSEA. The CDR3 loop is CSVQDRGQETQYF. In DNA form, the CDR3 reads TGCAGCGTTCAGGACAGGGGGCAAGAGACCCAGTACTTC.

The chain is built from TRBV20-1 and TRBJ2-5; tentatively, D is TRBD2 (6 bases). The V gene lost 6 bases and the J gene lost 0 bases, with 23 bases spanning the gap. This CDR3 has 17 residues. CDR1 is DFQATT, CDR2 SNEGSKA, per germline (reference sequence). CDR3 coding DNA: TGCAGTGCCAACCCTCCCCGCGTCGCGGGGTACCAAGAGACCCAGTACTTC. Protein product: CSANPPRVAGYQETQYF.

The chain combines TRBV5-4 with TRBJ2-2; D ambiguous. CDR3 length equals 12 residues. The germline CDR1 and CDR2 sequences are SGHNT and YYREEE (reference sequence). Trimming removed 4 bases at V and 6 bases at J, with 7 bases between. The CDR3 sequence: CASSRTSGELFF. DNA for the CDR3: TGTGCCAGCAGCCGGACCTCCGGGGAGCTGTTTTTT.

The V gene is TRBV20-1, the J gene TRBJ2-5; tentatively, D is TRBD2 (5 bases). This CDR3 contains 15 residues. The V gene's germline CDR1 is DFQATT and CDR2 SNEGSKA (reference sequence). V was cut by 0 bases and J by 1 base, with 12 bases left in between. CDR3 bases: TGCAGTGCTAGAGATCTTCGGAGGTTCCAAGAGACCCAGTACTTC. It translates to CSARDLRRFQETQYF.

The chain employs TRBV5-4 and TRBJ2-3; D perhaps matches TRBD2 (7 bases). Germline V gene sequence: CDR1 SGHNT, CDR2 YYREEE (reference sequence). The CDR3 is made up of 16 amino acids. V lost 0 bases to trimming and J lost 2 bases, with 13 bases between them. The CDR3 DNA is TGTGCCAGCAGCTTGGGGGGGGGCCGCCTCACAGATACGCAGTATTTT. It yields the protein CASSLGGGRLTDTQYF.

This chain connects TRBV7-2 to TRBJ1-5; 7 nucleotides align to TRBD1. CDR1 and CDR2 from the germline V gene are SGHTA and FQGNSA. V was pared by 5 bases and J by 9 bases, with 13 bases of the junction left unmatched. The CDR3 is 15 residues long. The CDR3 region is CASSPGGQTSGPQHF. DNA of the CDR3: TGTGCCAGCAGCCCCGGGGGACAGACCTCGGGGCCCCAGCATTTT.

J is TRBJ2-5 and V is TRBV20-1; 8 bases map to TRBD2. In germline, CDR1 is DFQATT, CDR2 SNEGSKA (reference sequence). The CDR3 runs to 13 residues. CDR3 amino acids: CALGRGDEETQYF. CDR3 nucleotide sequence: TGCGCCCTGGGGCGGGGGGACGAAGAGACCCAGTACTTC.

The V and J genes are TRBV15 and TRBJ2-1, with D hard to call. The V and J ends lost 3 bases and 7 bases respectively, with 4 bases between them. The germline gives CDR1 LNHNV, CDR2 YYDKDF (reference sequence). This CDR3 is built from 11 residues. CDR3 sequence (DNA): TGTGCCACCAGCAGGAATAATGAGCAGTTCTTC. This gives the protein CATSRNNEQFF. Together with reference TRBV15 and TRBJ2-1, the CDR3 gives the full variable domain: DAMVIQNPRYQVTQFGKPVTLSCSQTLNHNVMYWYQQKSSQAPKLLFHYYDKDFNNEADTPDNFQSRRPNTSFCFLDIRSPGLGDTAMYLCATSRNNEQFFGPGTRLTVL.

V gene TRBV20-1 combines with J gene TRBJ1-3; D might be TRBD1 (6 bases). This CDR3 spans 14 amino acids. V was clipped by 6 bases and J by 1 base, with 13 bases between them. Germline loops: CDR1 DFQATT, CDR2 SNEGSKA (reference sequence). The CDR3 coding sequence is TGCAGTGCCCCAAGGGGGGAATCTGGAAACACCATATATTTT. Its translation is CSAPRGESGNTIYF.

V usage is TRBV2 and J usage is TRBJ2-3; D gene uncertain. The CDR3 has 14 residues. Germline V gene data show CDR1 as SNHLY and CDR2 as FYNNEI. Trimming pared 8 bases from V and 1 base from J, leaving 13 bases between. The CDR3 coding sequence is TGTGCCAGCGGAGATTTGAGAGGCACAGATACGCAGTATTTT. Amino acid sequence: CASGDLRGTDTQYF.

The CDR3, as DNA: TGTGCCAGCAGCCAAAAATCAGTTCCATACAATGAGCAGTTCTTC. Its protein is CASSQKSVPYNEQFF. The chain has TRBV16 and TRBJ2-1, with unresolved D. Germline CDR1 KGHSY, CDR2 FQNENV. The CDR3 loop spans 15 amino acids. V was clipped by 2 bases and J by 4 bases, with 12 bases between them.

V is TRBV6-2 or TRBV6-3 and J is TRBJ2-6, with no clear D. V was cut by 7 bases and J by 0 bases, with 10 bases left in between. CDR1 is MNHEY, CDR2 SVGEGT, per germline. The CDR3 runs 15 residues. Here the CDR3 DNA reads TGTGCCAGCACCCTATGGGCCTCTGGGGCCAACGTCCTGACTTTC. Protein product: CASTLWASGANVLTF.

The J gene is TRBJ2-1, the V gene TRBV20-1, with 10 bases identical to TRBD1. The V gene end was trimmed by 4 bases and the J gene end by 8 bases; junction bases not matched to a gene: 8. This CDR3 comprises 14 residues. CDR1 and CDR2 from the germline V gene are DFQATT and SNEGSKA (reference sequence). In DNA, the CDR3 is TGCAGTGCTACCAAGCCGACAGGGGGCTATGAGCAGTTCTTC. Protein product: CSATKPTGGYEQFF.

The chain is built from TRBV5-4 and TRBJ2-5; 10 nucleotides agree with TRBD2. The V gene end was trimmed by 4 bases and the J gene end by 3 bases; junction bases not matched to a gene: 6. Germline loops: CDR1 SGHNT, CDR2 YYREEE (reference sequence). The CDR3 length is 15 residues. The CDR3 sequence is CASSKLAGTKETQYF. DNA of the CDR3: TGTGCCAGCAGCAAACTAGCGGGGACCAAAGAGACCCAGTACTTC.

J is TRBJ1-5 and V is TRBV6-2 or TRBV6-3, with a tentative D call TRBD1 (5 bases). The germline V gene has CDR1 MNHEY and CDR2 SVGEGT. The CDR3 contains 14 residues. Trimming cost V 2 bases and J 7 bases, with 12 bases left between them. CDR3 nucleotides: TGTGCCAGCAGTTACCAGGGCTATGGGCAGCCCCAGCATTTT. This sequence encodes CASSYQGYGQPQHF.

V gene TRBV19 combines with J gene TRBJ1-5; perhaps TRBD1 as D (5 bases). The germline V gene encodes CDR1 LNHDA and CDR2 SQIVND (reference sequence). The V and J ends lost 2 bases and 5 bases respectively, with 10 bases between them. CDR3 length: 14 amino acids. CDR3 sequence (DNA): TGTGCCAGTAGTATAAGTTGGGGGGATCAGCCCCAGCATTTT. Amino acid sequence: CASSISWGDQPQHF.

This chain uses TRBV6-5 with TRBJ2-1; D perhaps matches TRBD2 (6 bases). This CDR3 spans 15 amino acids. The germline CDR1 and CDR2 sequences are MNHEY and SVGAGI. Trimming pared 2 bases from V and 4 bases from J, leaving 12 bases between. The CDR3 DNA reads as TGTGCCAGCAGTTACCAATCGGGGGTGTACAATGAGCAGTTCTTC. Translated: CASSYQSGVYNEQFF.

This chain connects TRBV11-2 to TRBJ2-5; no firm D call. The CDR3 consists of 14 residues. V was cut by 1 base and J by 4 bases, with 10 bases left in between. The V gene's germline CDR1 is SGHAT and CDR2 FQNNGV. DNA of the CDR3: TGTGCCAGCAGCTTAGGACCAGGTGGAGAGACCCAGTACTTC. The encoded protein is CASSLGPGGETQYF.

V gene TRBV5-6 combines with J gene TRBJ2-7; perhaps D is TRBD1 or TRBD2 (5 bases each). This CDR3 contains 14 residues. Per the germline V gene, CDR1 is SGHDT and CDR2 is YYEEEE. V lost 4 bases to trimming and J lost 2 bases, with 13 bases between them. CDR3 sequence: CASSPRWGTYEQYF. The CDR3 nucleotides are TGTGCCAGCAGCCCGCGTTGGGGGACCTACGAGCAGTACTTC.

V is TRBV15 and J is TRBJ1-1, with 7 bases identical to TRBD1. The CDR3 consists of 16 residues. The V segment lost 0 bases and the J segment 5 bases; nucleotides outside the gene matches: 9. CDR1 LNHNV and CDR2 YYDKDF come from the germline V gene (reference sequence). In DNA, the CDR3 is TGTGCCACCAGCAGAGATCGATCCAGGGGGGGAACTGAAGCTTTCTTT. Its protein is CATSRDRSRGGTEAFF.

The chain combines TRBV20-1 with TRBJ2-3; D perhaps matches TRBD2 (5 bases). Germline values: CDR1 DFQATT, CDR2 SNEGSKA (reference sequence). The V and J ends lost 3 bases and 0 bases respectively, with 10 bases between them. CDR3 length: 14 amino acids. In DNA, the CDR3 is TGCAGTGCTAGTGGGGTAGCGAGCACAGATACGCAGTATTTT. Translated, it gives CSASGVASTDTQYF.

The chain combines TRBV15 with TRBJ2-3; no definite D call. Germline CDR1 and CDR2: LNHNV and YYDKDF (reference sequence). V was pared by 0 bases and J by 2 bases, with 12 bases between. This CDR3 has 16 residues. The CDR3 nucleotides are TGTGCCACCAGCAGAGATCGGTCAGCAACCACAGATACGCAGTATTTT. Protein sequence: CATSRDRSATTDTQYF.

V gene TRBV3-1 combines with J gene TRBJ1-1, with unresolved D. This CDR3 comprises 15 residues. The V end was cut by 4 bases, the J end by 0 bases, with 12 bases between. In germline, CDR1 is LGHDT, CDR2 YNNKEL (reference sequence). The CDR3 loop reads CASSPERRLNTEAFF. The CDR3 DNA is TGTGCCAGCAGCCCCGAGCGGCGTTTGAACACTGAAGCTTTCTTT.

This clonotype has only one observation. V and J are TRBV7-3 and TRBJ1-2; the match to TRBD1 covers 7 bases. CDR3 size: 13 residues. The junction had 6 bases not matched to a gene; V was cut back by 3 bases and J by 8 bases. The germline V gene has CDR1 SGHTA and CDR2 FQGTGA. The CDR3 DNA reads as TGTGCCAGCAGCTTCCCAGGGGGGAGCGGCTACACCTTC. Its translation is CASSFPGGSGYTF.

For the CDR3, the DNA is TGTGCCAGCAGGAGTTCCGGGACAGGGCCCTACGAGCAGTACTTC. It yields the protein CASRSSGTGPYEQYF. The chain employs TRBV6-5 and TRBJ2-7; 9 bases are shared with TRBD1. The trim removed 6 bases at V and 2 bases at J, leaving 8 bases unmatched. The CDR3 has 15 amino acids. CDR1 is MNHEY and CDR2 is SVGAGI in the germline V gene.